One sample yielded the 26 T cell receptor beta chains listed below, sequenced in a study of blood T cell repertoires in COVID-19. Using immunoSEQ multiplex PCR, the repertoire was profiled, and TCRdb retains in-frame clones only, with some absent. This table holds some 6,700 clones, approximately 86% found once. Sequencing was done on a sample of peripheral blood. These receptors were taken from a human donor in a cohort sampled during active COVID-19.

The chain carries TRBV5-1 and TRBJ2-1, with TRBD2 matching over 13 bases. Per germline, CDR1 SGHRS and CDR2 YFSETQ. The CDR3 runs to 16 residues. Trimming took 3 bases from V and 4 from J; bases not matched to a gene: 4. The CDR3 protein is CASSSTSGGEYNEQFF. DNA for the CDR3: TGCGCCAGCAGCTCTACTAGCGGGGGGGAGTACAATGAGCAGTTCTTC.

The chain has TRBV21-1 and TRBJ1-1. TRBV21-1 is designated a pseudogene. This CDR3 has 18 residues. CDR3 sequence reads: CASSKENCKSGSSTEAFF. CDR3 coding DNA: TGTGCCAGCAGCAAAGAGAATTGTAAGAGCGGGTCGAGCACTGAAGCTTTCTTT.

The chain combines TRBV7-6 with TRBJ2-3; D uncertain. The CDR3 has 17 amino acids. V lost 2 bases and J 1 base, leaving 16 bases between the germline ends. Per germline, CDR1 SGHVS and CDR2 FNYEAQ. CDR3 nucleotides: TGTGCCAGCAGCTTATACGCAGTTCATCCCGGCACAGATACGCAGTATTTT. It yields the protein CASSLYAVHPGTDTQYF. Complete variable domain (other parts from reference TRBV7-6 and TRBJ2-3): GAGVSQSPRYKVTKRGQDVALRCDPISGHVSLYWYRQALGQGPEFLTYFNYEAQQDKSGLPNDRFSAERPEGSISTLTIQRTEQRDSAMYRCASSLYAVHPGTDTQYFGPGTRLTVL.

This rearrangement joins TRBV24-1 to TRBJ2-5; 9 nucleotides align to TRBD2. CDR1 and CDR2 from the germline V gene are KGHDR and SFDVKD. The CDR3 is 14 residues long. J was trimmed by 4 bases and V by 7 bases; bases with no gene match: 6. In DNA form, the CDR3 reads TGTGCCACCAGAGACTCAGCGGGGGGAGAGACCCAGTACTTC. It codes for CATRDSAGGETQYF.

The chain couples TRBV11-2 to TRBJ2-1; 8 nucleotides agree with TRBD1. The CDR3 is made up of 13 amino acids. The trim removed 5 bases at V and 7 bases at J, leaving 4 bases unmatched. The germline CDR1 and CDR2 sequences are SGHAT and FQNNGV. The CDR3 DNA reads as TGTGCCAGCAGCGCGGGACAGGAGAATGAGCAGTTCTTC. Translating it yields CASSAGQENEQFF.

The genes are TRBV5-1 and TRBJ2-1; 8 nucleotides agree with TRBD1. V shed 7 bases and J 0 bases; nucleotides not matched to a gene: 6. The CDR3 is 15 residues long. Germline V gene data show CDR1 as SGHRS and CDR2 as YFSETQ. CDR3 loop: CASGGTGGSYNEQFF. The CDR3 DNA reads as TGCGCCAGCGGCGGGACAGGAGGCTCCTACAATGAGCAGTTCTTC.

The J gene is TRBJ2-5, the V gene TRBV5-1; 8 positions agree with TRBD1. The germline V gene encodes CDR1 SGHRS and CDR2 YFSETQ. With V trimmed by 3 bases and J by 3 bases, 4 bases remained unmatched. The CDR3 totals 14 residues. CDR3 protein: CASSSTGVKETQYF. CDR3 in DNA: TGCGCCAGCAGCTCGACAGGGGTCAAAGAGACCCAGTACTTC.

The chain employs TRBV4-2 and TRBJ2-3; D is perhaps TRBD2 (6 bases). V was cut by 0 bases and J by 0 bases, with 10 bases left in between. CDR1 is LGHNA and CDR2 is YNFKEQ in the germline V gene. This CDR3 has 16 amino acids. CDR3 region: CASSQEVAGSTDTQYF. Here the CDR3 DNA reads TGTGCCAGCAGCCAAGAGGTGGCGGGGAGCACAGATACGCAGTATTTT.

This chain uses TRBV7-2 with TRBJ1-2; D not resolved. Germline CDR1 and CDR2: SGHTA and FQGNSA. The CDR3 is made up of 13 amino acids. The V end lost 3 bases, the J end lost 3 bases, and 8 bases lay between the germline ends. CDR3 coding DNA: TGTGCCAGCAGCTTTCGGGGAGACTATGGCTACACCTTC. It is translated as CASSFRGDYGYTF.

The chain has TRBV7-9 and TRBJ2-7; 7 bases are a match to TRBD2. The V and J ends lost 9 bases and 3 bases, in that order; junction bases with no gene match: 2. Germline values: CDR1 SEHNR, CDR2 FQNEAQ (reference sequence). The CDR3 consists of 11 residues. CDR3 amino acids: CARGGVYEQYF. Here the CDR3 DNA reads TGTGCCAGGGGAGGGGTCTACGAGCAGTACTTC.

The V and J genes are TRBV18 and TRBJ2-3; 7 bases line up with TRBD2. Germline values: CDR1 KGHSH, CDR2 LQKENI. The V gene end was trimmed by 5 bases and the J gene end by 2 bases; junction bases not matched to a gene: 7. This CDR3 comprises 15 residues. CDR3 amino acids: CASSGRQRDTDTQYF. The CDR3 DNA follows: TGTGCCAGCTCAGGACGACAGCGGGACACAGATACGCAGTATTTT.

The chain uses TRBV18 and TRBJ1-1; TRBD1 agrees at 9 bases. CDR3 length: 15 residues. V dropped 0 bases and J dropped 7; count of bases not matched to a gene: 6. Germline CDR1 is KGHSH and CDR2 is LQKENI. CDR3 sequence (DNA): TGTGCCAGCTCACCACCTACAGGGGGCCAGGATGAAGCTTTCTTT. It specifies CASSPPTGGQDEAFF.

A single count supports this clone. The CDR3 is CASSKGAPGQGDYGYTF. DNA for the CDR3: TGTGCCAGCAGCAAGGGGGCTCCGGGACAGGGGGACTATGGCTACACCTTC. The chain employs TRBV5-4 and TRBJ1-2; 11 bases are a match to TRBD1. Losses at the gene ends were 4 bases for V and 3 bases for J; bases not matched to a gene: 11. This CDR3 contains 17 residues. CDR1 is SGHNT and CDR2 is YYREEE in the germline V gene (reference sequence).

The chain links TRBV6-6 to TRBJ2-5; 8 positions match TRBD1. V trimming: 8 bases; J trimming: 2 bases; junction bases outside the gene matches: 1. Germline assignment: CDR1 MNHNY and CDR2 SVGAGI (reference sequence). The CDR3 runs 12 residues. This CDR3 is CASGDRQETQYF. The CDR3 DNA is TGTGCCAGCGGGGACAGGCAAGAGACCCAGTACTTC.

The CDR3 bases are TGTGCCAGCAGTTACTCTACCATGGGGGGGAACGAGCAGTACTTC. It encodes CASSYSTMGGNEQYF. The rearrangement uses TRBV6-5 and TRBJ2-7; 7 bases are shared with TRBD2. V lost 0 bases to trimming and J lost 5 bases; unmatched junction nucleotides: 7. Germline assignment: CDR1 MNHEY and CDR2 SVGAGI. The CDR3 has 15 amino acids.

V usage is TRBV19 and J usage is TRBJ2-2; 7 bases match TRBD2. The CDR3 extends over 16 amino acids. The V segment lost 4 bases and the J segment 2 bases; nucleotides outside the gene matches: 7. CDR1 and CDR2 (germline): LNHDA, SQIVND (reference sequence). The CDR3 coding sequence is TGTGCCAGTAGTACCTGGGGGGGGAAAAACACCGGGGAGCTGTTTTTT. Its translation is CASSTWGGKNTGELFF.

The chain combines TRBV19 with TRBJ2-2, with 7 bases fitting TRBD2. Per the germline V gene, CDR1 is LNHDA and CDR2 is SQIVND (reference sequence). This CDR3 comprises 16 residues. V was pared by 6 bases and J by 7 bases, with 14 bases of the junction left unmatched. The CDR3 region is CASSFRLAPSGGELFF. CDR3 coding DNA: TGTGCCAGTAGCTTCCGACTAGCCCCGAGCGGCGGGGAGCTGTTTTTT.

This clone was recorded only once. The CDR3 loop is CASSLQGTRLDTIYF. DNA for the CDR3: TGCGCCAGCAGCTTGCAGGGGACGAGATTAGACACCATATATTTT. The rearrangement uses TRBV5-1 and TRBJ1-3, with a weak D call TRBD1 (6 bases). Trimming left V 1 base short and J 8 bases short, with 16 bases between. Germline V gene sequence: CDR1 SGHRS, CDR2 YFSETQ. This CDR3 comprises 15 residues.

The genes are TRBV3-1 (or the pseudogene TRBV3-2) and TRBJ1-6; possible D gene TRBD1, 6 bases. Germline lookup yields CDR1 LGHDT and CDR2 YNNKEL (reference sequence). There are 16 residues in the CDR3. The V gene lost 2 bases and the J gene lost 6 bases, with 14 bases spanning the gap. The CDR3 nucleotides read TGTGCCAGCAGCCAATTACAGGGAAATCGTAATTCACCCCTCCACTTT. Translation: CASSQLQGNRNSPLHF.

The chain has TRBV9 and TRBJ1-6; no definite D call. This CDR3 has 18 amino acids. Germline CDR1 is SGDLS and CDR2 is YYNGEE. The V and J ends lost 4 bases and 0 bases respectively, with 17 bases between them. CDR3 coding DNA: TGTGCCAGCAGCCCCAGCTGGCGGCAGAGCTCCTATAATTCACCCCTCCACTTT. It is translated as CASSPSWRQSSYNSPLHF.

The chain uses TRBV7-8 and TRBJ2-1, with TRBD2 as a possible D gene (6 bases). Germline V gene data show CDR1 as SGHVS and CDR2 as FQNEAQ. This CDR3 comprises 13 residues. V was trimmed by 3 bases and J by 7 bases, leaving 10 bases between them. DNA for the CDR3: TGTGCCAGCAGCTTTCTAGCGATGAATGAGCAGTTCTTC. Translated, it gives CASSFLAMNEQFF.

The rearrangement joins TRBV5-8 to TRBJ2-5; 10 bases align to TRBD2. Trimming at V came to 0 bases and at J to 1 base, leaving 3 bases not matched to a gene. This CDR3 region has 16 residues. The germline gives CDR1 SGHTS, CDR2 YDEGEE. CDR3 in amino acids: CASSLVASGGQETQYF. As DNA, the CDR3 is TGTGCCAGCAGCTTGGTGGCTAGCGGGGGCCAAGAGACCCAGTACTTC.

This rearrangement joins TRBV27 to TRBJ2-2; 8 positions agree with TRBD1. V lost 1 base to trimming and J lost 4 bases; unmatched junction nucleotides: 5. The CDR3 totals 16 residues. The germline V gene has CDR1 MNHEY and CDR2 SMNVEV (reference sequence). As DNA, the CDR3 is TGTGCCAGCAGTTTATTAACAGGGGGAGGCACCGGGGAGCTGTTTTTT. This translates into CASSLLTGGGTGELFF.

The chain uses TRBV5-5 and TRBJ2-1; tentatively, D is TRBD1 (5 bases). CDR3 length: 13 amino acids. The V end lost 7 bases, the J end lost 6 bases, and 14 bases lay between the germline ends. Germline CDR1 reads SGHKS; CDR2 reads YYEKEE (reference sequence). The CDR3 DNA reads as TGTGCCAGCCAACAGGTCCCTCGCAATGAGCAGTTCTTC. Its protein is CASQQVPRNEQFF. Together with reference TRBV5-5 and TRBJ2-1, the CDR3 gives the full variable domain: DAGVTQSPTHLIKTRGQQVTLRCSPISGHKSVSWYQQVLGQGPQFIFQYYEKEERGRGNFPDRFSARQFPNYSSELNVNALLLGDSALYLCASQQVPRNEQFFGPGTRLTVL.

The chain links TRBV27 to TRBJ1-5, with D perhaps matching TRBD1 (6 bases). V was pared by 5 bases and J by 0 bases, with 14 bases between. The CDR3 runs to 16 residues. Germline V gives CDR1 MNHEY, CDR2 SMNVEV (reference sequence). CDR3 region: CASSPHRDISNQPQHF. CDR3 nucleotide sequence: TGTGCCAGCAGTCCACATCGGGACATTAGCAATCAGCCCCAGCATTTT.

J is TRBJ2-7 and V is TRBV5-6; D not resolved. Germline CDR1 is SGHDT and CDR2 is YYEEEE. CDR3 length equals 12 residues. V lost 3 bases and J 2 bases, leaving 6 bases between the germline ends. CDR3 sequence: CASSYIPYEQYF. In DNA form, the CDR3 reads TGTGCCAGCAGCTATATCCCCTACGAGCAGTACTTC.